One and the same sample provided the 7 T cell receptor beta chains below, sequenced in a study of vaccination effects on CD4 cells after COVID-19. Antigens for these TCRs are unknown. Prior to sequencing, the ViraFEST assay stimulated PBMC with viral peptide pools, which expanded the antigen-specific CD4+ T cells. Following 10 days of culture, CD4+ T cells were isolated. Negative nucleocapsid antibody tests before and after vaccination confirmed no previous SARS-CoV-2 infection. The protocol was immunoSEQ multiplex PCR, while the TCRdb copy is restricted to in-frame clones and leaves out a portion. Of about 73,000 clones in the sample, around 79% are singletons; the top ten hold about 2.9%. The sample in question was CD4+ T cells from PBMCs cultured with HCoV-NL63 spike peptides, obtained before COVID-19 vaccination. These receptors all stem from a human donor who received a COVID-19 vaccine.

The chain couples TRBV28 to TRBJ1-2; TRBD1 agrees at 7 bases. V shed 4 bases and J 5 bases; nucleotides not matched to a gene: 7. This CDR3 contains 14 residues. The germline V gene has CDR1 MDHEN and CDR2 SYDVKM. The CDR3 DNA reads TGTGCCAGCAGTTCCCCATCAGGGGGGTATGGCTACACCTTC. Translation: CASSSPSGGYGYTF.

This clone occurred once. This sequence joins TRBV9 and TRBJ1-3; 7 nucleotides line up with TRBD1. This CDR3 has 16 residues. Germline CDR1 reads SGDLS; CDR2 reads YYNGEE. V lost 2 bases to trimming and J lost 0 bases; unmatched junction nucleotides: 5. CDR3 coding DNA: TGTGCCAGCAGCGTGGGACAGCTTTACTCTGGAAACACCATATATTTT. It codes for CASSVGQLYSGNTIYF.

This chain connects TRBV7-3 to TRBJ2-6; D gene ambiguous. Trimming removed 3 bases from V and 0 bases from J, with 12 bases in between. The CDR3 consists of 17 residues. Germline loops: CDR1 SGHTA, CDR2 FQGTGA. CDR3 region: CASSFGGLNSGANVLTF. The CDR3 DNA reads TGTGCCAGCAGCTTCGGTGGGCTTAACTCTGGGGCCAACGTCCTGACTTTC.

V gene TRBV7-2 combines with J gene TRBJ2-2, with TRBD1 as a possible D gene (6 bases). Trimming stripped 5 bases from V and 4 bases from J, with 14 bases between. The V gene's germline CDR1 is SGHTA and CDR2 FQGNSA. The CDR3 loop spans 15 amino acids. DNA for the CDR3: TGTGCCAGCAGCCCGTCACAGGGCCTCACCGGGGAGCTGTTTTTT. Translating gives CASSPSQGLTGELFF. Drawing the rest from reference TRBV7-2 and TRBJ2-2, the complete variable domain is GAGVSQSPSNKVTEKGKDVELRCDPISGHTALYWYRQSLGQGLEFLIYFQGNSAPDKSGLPSDRFSAERTGGSVSTLTIQRTQQEDSAVYLCASSPSQGLTGELFFGEGSRLTVL.

The genes are TRBV6-5 and TRBJ1-2, with TRBD1 identical over 9 bases. V gave up 5 bases and J gave up 5 bases; unmatched junction bases: 3. The CDR3 has 13 amino acids. Germline loops: CDR1 MNHEY, CDR2 SVGAGI. The CDR3 here is CASSRTGVYGYTF. CDR3 nucleotides: TGTGCCAGCAGTCGGACAGGGGTGTATGGCTACACCTTC.

The chain carries TRBV30 and TRBJ1-1; 10 bases line up with TRBD1. The CDR3 is 17 amino acids. CDR1 and CDR2 (germline): GTSNPN, SVGIG (reference sequence). V lost 4 bases and J lost 0; bases outside the gene matches: 11. The CDR3 nucleotides read TGTGCCTGGAACAGACAGGGGGCTCTATACCTGAACACTGAAGCTTTCTTT. Amino acid sequence: CAWNRQGALYLNTEAFF.

J is TRBJ2-5 and V is TRBV6-5, with TRBD2 identical over 8 bases. The CDR3 is 13 residues long. Germline loops: CDR1 MNHEY, CDR2 SVGAGI. In DNA form, the CDR3 reads TGTGTCAGTGTTCCGGGGGGGTCAGAGACCCAGTACTTC. Translated: CVSVPGGSETQYF.